This T cell receptor beta chain was captured in a study of blood T cell repertoires in COVID-19. As for the study in general: Some COVID-19 samples were acute and others convalescent; all came from the United States, Italy and Spain. The cDNA or gDNA used as material had been derived from T cells, B-cell-depleted T cells, or PBMCs.

Assay: immunoSEQ multiplex PCR; the TCRdb copy retains only in-frame clones and omits some. Of around 330,000 clones in the sample, around 90% are singletons; the top ten hold 8.9%. The CDR3 runs to 14 residues. Looked up from germline, CDR1 is ENHRY and CDR2 is SYGVKD. The trim removed 6 bases at V and 6 bases at J, leaving 2 bases unmatched. Study members were between about 18 and 100 years old and lived in 20 to 30 US regions. The recovered donors of Cohort 3 showed two negative PCRs, clearance, or symptom resolution. Sequenced: PBMCs or T cells enriched from blood (not recorded which). V gene TRBV10-3 combines with J gene TRBJ2-1; 13 bases are shared with TRBD2. The clonotype comes from a woman aged 18-30 years who had recovered from COVID-19. The CDR3 DNA reads as TGTGCCATCAGCTGGACTAGCGGGGGCAATGAGCAGTTCTTC. This sequence encodes CAISWTSGGNEQFF.